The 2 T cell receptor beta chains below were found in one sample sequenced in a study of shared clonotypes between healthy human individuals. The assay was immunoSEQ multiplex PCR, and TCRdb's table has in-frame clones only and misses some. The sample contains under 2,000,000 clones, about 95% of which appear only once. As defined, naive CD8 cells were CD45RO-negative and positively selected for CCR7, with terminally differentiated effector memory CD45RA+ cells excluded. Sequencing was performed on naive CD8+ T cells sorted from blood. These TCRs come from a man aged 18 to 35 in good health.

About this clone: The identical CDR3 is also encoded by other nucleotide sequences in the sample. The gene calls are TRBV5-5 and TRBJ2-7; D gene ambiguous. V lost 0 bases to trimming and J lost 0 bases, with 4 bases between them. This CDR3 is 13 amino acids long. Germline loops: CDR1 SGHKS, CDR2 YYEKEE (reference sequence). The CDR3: CASSLVGSYEQYF. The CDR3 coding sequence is TGTGCCAGCAGCTTGGTGGGCTCCTACGAGCAGTACTTC.

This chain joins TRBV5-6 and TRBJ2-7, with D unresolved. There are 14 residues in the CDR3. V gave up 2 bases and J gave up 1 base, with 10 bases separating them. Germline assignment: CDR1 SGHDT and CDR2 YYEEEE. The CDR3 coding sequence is TGTGCCAGCAGCTTCAATACCGGGTCCTACGAGCAGTACTTC. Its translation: CASSFNTGSYEQYF.